Each of the 9 T cell receptor beta chains below was sequenced from the same sample in a study of blood T cell repertoires in COVID-19 (dated by TCRdb to the early 2020s). Receptors were amplified or captured by the immunoSEQ multiplex PCR assay. Sourced from immuneACCESS, this table was stored by TCRdb with only in-frame sequences that have V and J called. A share of the clones is absent; for the studies checked, an unresolved V gene accounts for under half, and the remainder has no known explanation. This sample is represented by 150,000 to 250,000 clones; roughly 77% of them were singletons. The ten largest clones capture around 5.4% of the sample. Sequences were obtained from peripheral blood. Source of these receptors: a woman aged 40 to 50 with COVID-19, enrolled during active disease.

The chain couples TRBV9 to TRBJ1-2, with 9 bases aligning to TRBD1. V trimming: 3 bases; J trimming: 4 bases; junction bases outside the gene matches: 10. The germline CDR1 and CDR2 sequences are SGDLS and YYNGEE. The CDR3 spans 16 residues. CDR3 in amino acids: CASSDPTGGELYGYTF. The CDR3 nucleotides are TGTGCCAGCAGCGACCCGACAGGGGGAGAACTCTATGGCTACACCTTC.

A single count supports this clone. The gene calls are TRBV2 and TRBJ1-3; the match to TRBD1 covers 7 bases. Germline lookup yields CDR1 SNHLY and CDR2 FYNNEI. V shed 6 bases and J 0 bases; nucleotides not matched to a gene: 5. The CDR3 covers 15 residues. The CDR3 coding sequence is TGTGCCAGCAGGAGGGACAGCCCCTCTGGAAACACCATATATTTT. Protein product: CASRRDSPSGNTIYF.

The chain employs TRBV18 and TRBJ2-7; TRBD2 might be the D (5 bases). This CDR3 region has 14 residues. V lost 6 bases and J 0 bases, leaving 12 bases between the germline ends. Germline V gene data show CDR1 as KGHSH and CDR2 as LQKENI. The CDR3 DNA reads TGTGCCAGCTCCTCCAGCGGACCCTCCTACGAGCAGTACTTC. Residues: CASSSSGPSYEQYF.

The chain recombines TRBV6-1 with TRBJ2-3; D possibly corresponds to TRBD2 (5 bases). V was trimmed by 3 bases and J by 5 bases, leaving 9 bases between them. CDR3 length equals 13 residues. Germline V CDR1 and CDR2: MNHNS, SASEGT. The CDR3, as DNA: TGTGCCAGCAGTGACCGGGGTGTAGATACGCAGTATTTT. Protein sequence: CASSDRGVDTQYF.

The DNA for the CDR3 is TGTGCCAGCTCACCAGCGACAGGCCCCTTGGGGGAAAAACTGTTTTTT. Translated, it gives CASSPATGPLGEKLFF. V usage is TRBV18 and J usage is TRBJ1-4; the D gene is possibly TRBD1 (6 bases). The germline V gene encodes CDR1 KGHSH and CDR2 LQKENI. The CDR3 has 16 residues. The V gene lost 2 bases and the J gene lost 8 bases, with 18 bases spanning the gap.

This chain links TRBV5-1 with TRBJ2-5, with TRBD2 matching 7 bases. Trimming took 2 bases from V and 5 from J; bases not matched to a gene: 6. The germline gives CDR1 SGHRS, CDR2 YFSETQ. This CDR3 region has 14 residues. This CDR3 reads CASSFAGREETQYF. CDR3 coding DNA: TGCGCCAGCAGCTTTGCGGGGCGGGAGGAGACCCAGTACTTC.

This clone showed up just a few times. V usage is TRBV30 and J usage is TRBJ1-5; D possibly corresponds to TRBD1 (6 bases). CDR1 is GTSNPN, CDR2 SVGIG, per germline (reference sequence). The CDR3 totals 15 residues. With 0 bases removed from V and 1 base from J, the gap between germline ends came to 10 bases. The chain's CDR3 is CAWSVGTSSNQPQHF. The CDR3 DNA sequence: TGTGCCTGGAGTGTAGGGACATCGAGCAATCAGCCCCAGCATTTT.

This chain connects TRBV29-1 to TRBJ1-1; no reliable D call. This CDR3 is built from 13 residues. Looked up from germline, CDR1 is SQVTM and CDR2 is ANQGSEA. Trimming pared 3 bases from V and 0 bases from J, leaving 8 bases between. The CDR3 bases are TGCAGCGTTGAGTGGCGGCTGAACACTGAAGCTTTCTTT. It yields the protein CSVEWRLNTEAFF.

J is TRBJ2-3 and V is TRBV24-1; TRBD2 agrees at 13 bases. The germline V gene has CDR1 KGHDR and CDR2 SFDVKD. The CDR3 covers 18 residues. V shed 2 bases and J 4 bases; nucleotides not matched to a gene: 8. CDR3 region: CATSDSAGLAGTADTQYF. CDR3 bases: TGTGCCACCAGTGATTCAGCGGGACTAGCGGGAACGGCAGATACGCAGTATTTT.